This is a list of T cell receptor beta chains from one sample in a study of blood T cell repertoires in COVID-19. Method: immunoSEQ multiplex PCR; TCRdb's copy keeps in-frame clones and lacks some. The repertoire holds roughly 150,000 clones, with less than 90% as singletons. Sample: PBMCs or T cells enriched from blood (not recorded which). All receptors come from a woman aged 50 to 60 who had recovered from COVID-19. Each CDR3 is given with its conserved first and last residue. Each record gives: V gene, J gene, D gene, clone size, CDR3 DNA, CDR3 protein. D genes are given only for firm matches. Size is stated for part of the rows, as once, few or many counts, or as a class when the clone is expanded.

TRBV5-1	TRBJ1-6	-	-	TGCGCCAGCAGCTTGGACTCGGGTCCGGGGAATTCACCCCTCCACTTT	CASSLDSGPGNSPLHF
TRBV12-3/TRBV12-4	TRBJ1-1	-	once	TGTGCCAGCAGTTTCCGGGAGGGCACTGAAGCTTTCTTT	CASSFREGTEAFF
TRBV10-3	TRBJ2-2	TRBD2	-	TGTGCCACCGGGACTAGCGGTCCGAACACCGGGGAGCTGTTTTTT	CATGTSGPNTGELFF
TRBV2	TRBJ2-4	-	-	TGTGCCAGCACCCAGGACAGAAACATTCAGTACTTC	CASTQDRNIQYF
TRBV19	TRBJ1-5	-	-	TGTGCCAGTAGTATGACGGGTCAGCCCCAGCATTTT	CASSMTGQPQHF
TRBV28	TRBJ2-7	TRBD1	once	TGTGCCAGCAGTTTCGAGGACAGGCCTTCCTACGAGCAGTACTTC	CASSFEDRPSYEQYF
TRBV27	TRBJ2-3	TRBD1	-	TGTGCCAGCAGTTTGAACAGGGGGCGCAGAGCTACGCAGTATTTT	CASSLNRGRRATQYF
TRBV7-9	TRBJ1-1	TRBD1	-	TGTGCCAGCAGCCCCCCCGGACAGGGAAACCTTAACACTGAAGCTTTCTTT	CASSPPGQGNLNTEAFF
TRBV7-3	TRBJ2-2	-	-	TGTGCCAGCAGCTTATTGGGAGGGAACACCGGGGAGCTGTTTTTT	CASSLLGGNTGELFF
TRBV3-1/TRBV3-2	TRBJ1-1	-	-	TGTGCCAGCAGCCGGCACCCTGGGGGGGCTTTCTTT	CASSRHPGGAFF
TRBV2	TRBJ1-2	TRBD1	-	TGTGCCAGCAGTTTCTCCCAGGGGGTTAGTGGCTACACCTTC	CASSFSQGVSGYTF
TRBV11-3	TRBJ1-1	-	-	TGTGCCAGCAGCTTAGATCATACGAGGGGAGGGAATGCTACTGAAGCTTTCTTT	CASSLDHTRGGNATEAFF
TRBV5-1	TRBJ1-5	-	-	TGCGCCAGCAGCTTGGAAACAGGGATCAATCAGCCCCAGCATTTT	CASSLETGINQPQHF